This TCR beta chain was observed in a study of blood T cell repertoires in COVID-19. Overall study context: Specimens from acute and convalescent COVID-19 originated in the United States, Italy and Spain. T cells, B-cell-depleted T cells, or PBMCs provided the cDNA or gDNA that served as material.

The length of the CDR3 is 15 residues. Germline CDR1 is SGHDN and CDR2 is FVKESK. The V segment lost 5 bases and the J segment 5 bases; nucleotides outside the gene matches: 6. Sequencing used immunoSEQ multiplex PCR; TCRdb keeps in-frame clones, though not all of them. The sample has some 200,000 clones, around 80% seen once; the top ten hold 4.5% to 7%. The sequenced sample was peripheral blood. This chain links TRBV14 with TRBJ1-4, with 9 bases fitting TRBD1. This TCR came from a woman aged 65 to 85 with acute or convalescent COVID-19. CDR3 in DNA: TGTGCCAGCAGCGGAGCCGGGACAGGGAATGAAAAACTGTTTTTT. Its translation: CASSGAGTGNEKLFF. Combining the CDR3 with reference TRBV14 and TRBJ1-4 gives the whole variable domain EAGVTQFPSHSVIEKGQTVTLRCDPISGHDNLYWYRRVMGKEIKFLLHFVKESKQDESGMPNNRFLAERTGGTYSTLKVQPAELEDSGVYFCASSGAGTGNEKLFFGSGTQLSVL.